The 26 T cell receptor beta chains in this list originate from one sample, sequenced in a study of tumor-infiltrating lymphocytes in glioblastoma multiforme. TCR beta libraries were built from RNA through three nested multiplex PCR rounds using modified ARM-PCR. From the multiplex PCR reads, TCRdb called clonotypes with MiXCR, one entry per CDR3 protein. The sample lists more than 10,000 distinct CDR3 sequences; about 65% were seen once. The source material was brain tumor tissue. These TCRs come from a male donor with glioblastoma.

CDR3 amino acids: CASSLGGYNQPRHF. DNA of the CDR3: TGTGCCAGCAGCTTGGGGGGATACAATCAGCCACGGCATTTT. The genes are TRBV5-8 and TRBJ1-5, with D uncertain. CDR1 and CDR2 (germline): SGHTS, YDEGEE. The V and J ends lost 0 bases and 15 bases respectively, with 19 bases between them. The CDR3 extends over 14 amino acids.

The V gene is TRBV4-2, the J gene TRBJ2-7; D gene uncertain. CDR1 is LGHNA and CDR2 is YNFKEQ in the germline V gene. The CDR3 consists of 11 residues. V was trimmed by 5 bases and J by 2 bases, leaving 4 bases between them. The CDR3 bases are TGTGCCAGCAGCAATGCCTACGAGCAGTACTTC. Translating gives CASSNAYEQYF.

The V gene is TRBV5-8, the J gene TRBJ1-6; D remains unclear. The CDR3 covers 16 residues. V lost 0 bases, J lost 7 bases, and 14 bases lay in between. The germline gives CDR1 SGHTS, CDR2 YDEGEE. In nucleotides, the CDR3 is TGTGCCAGCAGCTTGGCCCTACAAATAAAGAATTCACCCCTCCACTTT. It yields the protein CASSLALQIKNSPLHF.

Only a few counts were recorded for this clonotype. The V gene is TRBV28, the J gene TRBJ2-7, with D perhaps being TRBD1 or TRBD2 (5 bases each). The V end lost 7 bases, the J end lost 2 bases, and 12 bases lay between the germline ends. This CDR3 comprises 13 residues. CDR1 is MDHEN and CDR2 is SYDVKM in the germline V gene. The CDR3 protein is CASTYGDAYEQYF. The CDR3 region has the DNA TGTGCCAGCACATACGGGGACGCCTACGAGCAGTACTTC.

The sample holds one count of this clonotype. This sequence joins TRBV11-3 and TRBJ2-1; 9 nucleotides align to TRBD2. CDR1 is SGHNT, CDR2 YENEEA, per germline. The CDR3 length is 14 residues. V lost 1 base to trimming and J lost 10 bases; unmatched junction nucleotides: 5. DNA for the CDR3: TGTGCCAGCAGCTTAGTAGCGGGAGTCGACGAGCAGTTCTTC. Protein sequence: CASSLVAGVDEQFF.

As to this clonotype: Just one base apart from a much larger clone, this may be a read error. The conserved final phenylalanine or tryptophan is absent from the CDR3, which likely points to a read error. The chain links TRBV28 to TRBJ1-5, with 8 bases identical to TRBD1. CDR1 MDHEN and CDR2 SYDVKM come from the germline V gene. Trimming at V came to 4 bases and at J to 7 bases, leaving 0 bases not matched to a gene. The CDR3 sequence is 12 residues long. The CDR3 reads CASSSGGQPQHL. The CDR3 DNA reads TGTGCCAGCAGTTCAGGGGGCCAGCCCCAGCATCTT.

This clonotype has just one count. One end of the junction is discordant with germline, which a read error may explain. The chain uses TRBV19 and TRBJ2-7; D not resolved. This CDR3 comprises 13 residues. Germline assignment: CDR1 LNHDA and CDR2 SQIVND (reference sequence). The CDR3 loop is CASSIRSSYKQYF. The CDR3 DNA is TGTGCCAGTAGTATCCGCAGCTCCTACAAGCAGTACTTT.

The chain couples TRBV11-2 to TRBJ1-1; no reliable D call. The CDR3 covers 13 residues. Looked up from germline, CDR1 is SGHAT and CDR2 is FQNNGV. CDR3 sequence: CASGPTLNTEAFF. DNA for the CDR3: TGTGCTAGCGGCCCCACACTGAACACTGAAGCTTTCTTT. Drawing the rest from reference TRBV11-2 and TRBJ1-1, the complete variable domain is EAGVAQSPRYKIIEKRQSVAFWCNPISGHATLYWYQQILGQGPKLLIQFQNNGVVDDSQLPKDRFSAERLKGVDSTLKIQPAKLEDSAVYLCASGPTLNTEAFFGQGTRLTVV.

In the case of this clonotype: Germline and junction disagree at one end, which may indicate a read error. The genes are TRBV29-1 and TRBJ2-1; D is possibly TRBD1 (7 bases). CDR3 size: 14 residues. CDR1 is SQVTM, CDR2 ANQGSEA, per germline. CDR3 loop: CSAGGRQGGHEQFF. DNA of the CDR3: TGCAGCGCTGGGGGGCGGCAGGGGGGCCATGAGCAATTCTTC.

Concerning this clonotype: A much larger clone differs from this one at a single base, so this may be a read error. The V gene is TRBV2, the J gene TRBJ1-5, with no clear D. The CDR3 sequence is 16 residues long. Looked up from germline, CDR1 is SNHLY and CDR2 is FYNNEI. The CDR3 protein is CASSEEGTFVGQPKHF. CDR3 DNA sequence: TGTGCCAGCAGTGAGGAGGGCACTTTCGTCGGTCAGCCCAAGCATTTT.

This clonotype was seen more than once but under ten times. The chain uses TRBV6-6 and TRBJ1-4, with D perhaps TRBD1 (5 bases). The CDR3 totals 16 residues. Trimming pared 2 bases from V and 6 bases from J, leaving 16 bases between. Germline V lookup: CDR1 MNHNY, CDR2 SVGAGI (reference sequence). In DNA, the CDR3 is TGTGCCAGCAGTTACGAGTTCGGGGTGGGGGATGAAAAACTGTTTTTT. Amino acid sequence: CASSYEFGVGDEKLFF.

The chain is built from TRBV6-2 or TRBV6-3 and TRBJ2-3; D not certain. Germline V gives CDR1 MNHEY, CDR2 SVGEGT. Trimming pared 6 bases from V and 5 bases from J, leaving 18 bases between. The CDR3 runs to 15 residues. The CDR3 reads CASSAPGRNIDTQYF. DNA for the CDR3: TGTGCCAGCAGCGCGCCAGGACGGAACATAGATACGCAGTATTTT.

Concerning this clonotype: This CDR3 is missing its conserved last phenylalanine or tryptophan, likely due to a read error. CDR3 bases: TGTGCCAGCAGCTTAGAGGATTGGGACAGCAAGGCTTTCATT. This encodes CASSLEDWDSKAFI. This sequence joins TRBV11-1 and TRBJ1-1; 7 bases match TRBD1. Trimming cost V 1 base and J 11 bases; bases outside gene matches: 10. CDR1 SGHAT and CDR2 FQDESV come from the germline V gene (reference sequence). There are 14 residues in the CDR3.

The gene calls are TRBV11-3 and TRBJ1-1; 8 bases agree with TRBD1. From germline, CDR1 is SGHNT and CDR2 YENEEA. The CDR3 sequence is 14 residues long. The J segment lost 4 bases and the V segment lost 5 bases, leaving 6 bases of the junction unmatched. The CDR3 loop reads CASSLIGQGTEAFF. The CDR3 DNA follows: TGTGCCAGCAGCCTGATTGGACAGGGCACTGAAGCTTTCTTT.

This clonotype has just one count. This sequence joins TRBV29-1 and TRBJ2-1; D unresolved. This CDR3 contains 13 residues. The germline V and J ends were trimmed by 2 bases and 9 bases, with 14 bases remaining between them. The germline CDR1 and CDR2 sequences are SQVTM and ANQGSEA. Here the CDR3 DNA reads TGCAGCGTTGAAAGCGCAACTTCTGGTGAGCAGTTCTTC. This translates into CSVESATSGEQFF.

This clonotype was observed once. V usage is TRBV6-6 and J usage is TRBJ2-7; TRBD1 matches 11 bases. V shed 10 bases, J shed 6 bases, and the junction held 8 bases outside the gene matches. The germline V gene has CDR1 MNHNY and CDR2 SVGAGI (reference sequence). The CDR3 spans 13 residues. CDR3 residues: CATGGTGGPEQYF. CDR3 nucleotides: TGTGCCACCGGAGGGACAGGGGGTCCCGAGCAGTACTTC.

The chain combines TRBV14 with TRBJ2-7, with 9 positions matching TRBD1. The CDR3 totals 14 residues. The germline V gene has CDR1 SGHDN and CDR2 FVKESK. Germline trimming cut 10 bases from V and 3 bases from J; bases unmatched to any gene: 10. The CDR3 loop reads CATRQGVVGYEQYF. DNA of the CDR3: TGTGCCACCAGACAGGGGGTTGTCGGCTACGAGCAGTACTTC. The entire variable domain, with the rest obtained from reference TRBV14 and TRBJ2-7, is as follows: EAGVTQFPSHSVIEKGQTVTLRCDPISGHDNLYWYRRVMGKEIKFLLHFVKESKQDESGMPNNRFLAERTGGTYSTLKVQPAELEDSGVYFCATRQGVVGYEQYFGPGTRLTVT.

This clonotype was seen more than once but under ten times. One end of the junction fails to match germline, which may point to a read error. J is TRBJ2-1 and V is TRBV29-1, with D perhaps TRBD1 (6 bases). CDR1 is SQVTM, CDR2 ANQGSEA, per germline. The CDR3 spans 15 residues. The CDR3 is CSVEGEEQGENEQSF. As DNA, the CDR3 is TGCAGCGTTGAAGGTGAGGAACAGGGAGAGAATGAGCAGTCCTTC.

Comment on this clonotype: Relative to the germline gene, one junction end is altered; a read error may explain this. The chain carries TRBV11-2 and TRBJ2-2, with D perhaps assigned TRBD1 or TRBD2 (5 bases each). The CDR3 covers 15 residues. Germline values: CDR1 SGHAT, CDR2 FQNNGV. CDR3 coding DNA: TGTGCCAGCAACAGAGGTGGGCTGGACACCGGGGAGCTGCCTTTT. This gives the protein CASNRGGLDTGELPF.

Regarding this clonotype: An end of the junction does not agree with germline; a read error may underlie this. The chain carries TRBV11-2 and TRBJ2-5, with unresolved D. This CDR3 comprises 13 residues. The germline CDR1 and CDR2 sequences are SGHAT and FQNNGV. The CDR3 DNA follows: TGTGCGAGCAGCCCGAGGATGACAGAGACCCAGTACTTC. It translates to CASSPRMTETQYF.

The chain has TRBV5-1 and TRBJ2-1, with 10 bases matching TRBD1. The CDR3 contains 15 residues. Trimming took 7 bases from V and 4 from J; bases not matched to a gene: 8. In germline, CDR1 is SGHRS, CDR2 YFSETQ. The CDR3 DNA follows: TGCGCCAGCGCTTCCGGGACAGGGGCATACAATGAGCAGTTCTTC. Protein: CASASGTGAYNEQFF.

This rearrangement joins TRBV13 to TRBJ1-5; the D gene is possibly TRBD1 (6 bases). CDR1 and CDR2 (germline): PRHDT, FYEKMQ (reference sequence). This CDR3 contains 16 residues. V was trimmed by 3 bases and J by 7 bases, leaving 19 bases between them. The CDR3 reads CASSLGARGPGQPQHF. In DNA form, the CDR3 reads TGTGCCAGCAGCTTGGGCGCCAGGGGCCCGGGACAGCCCCAGCATTTT.

For this clonotype: With a much larger clone just one base away, this may be a read error. The chain has TRBV19 and TRBJ2-2, with D perhaps TRBD1 (5 bases). Germline V CDR1 and CDR2: LNHDA, SQIVND (reference sequence). The CDR3 sequence is 13 residues long. CDR3 in DNA: TGTGCCACCCCGGACACGAACGCCGGGGAGCTGTTTTTT. Translation: CATPDTNAGELFF.

The CDR3 reads CASSTFATADPVCYEQYF. The CDR3 DNA reads as TGTGCCAGCAGCACCTTCGCCACCGCGGACCCAGTTTGCTACGAGCAGTACTTC. The chain employs TRBV11-2 and TRBJ2-7; D remains ambiguous. CDR1 SGHAT and CDR2 FQNNGV come from the germline V gene. The CDR3 extends over 18 amino acids. The V end was cut by 5 bases, the J end by 3 bases, with 26 bases between.

In this sample, this clonotype turned up once. V gene TRBV14 combines with J gene TRBJ2-3; maybe TRBD2 (5 bases). The germline CDR1 and CDR2 sequences are SGHDN and FVKESK. CDR3 length: 13 amino acids. Between the trimmed V and J ends, which lost 6 bases and 8 bases, there was a span of 15 bases. The CDR3 is CASRQSPGCTQYF. DNA of the CDR3: TGTGCCAGCAGACAATCGCCGGGATGTACGCAGTATTTT.

This clonotype appeared once. The chain couples TRBV11-2 to TRBJ2-5; D unclear. This CDR3 has 14 amino acids. The V and J ends lost 7 bases and 5 bases respectively, with 17 bases between them. Germline values: CDR1 SGHAT, CDR2 FQNNGV. CDR3 amino acids: CASTSSVWRETQYF. The CDR3 DNA is TGTGCCAGCACCTCCTCGGTCTGGCGGGAGACCCAGTACTTC.